The 10 T cell receptor beta chains given below trace back to one sample, sequenced in a study of blood T cell repertoires in COVID-19. Repertoires were generated with immunoSEQ multiplex PCR, while TCRdb's copy carries only in-frame clones and drops some. The table has over 45,000 clones, roughly 91% seen once. Input material: peripheral blood. Receptors were obtained from a man aged 50-59 years with active COVID-19.

This clone was seen a handful of times. The V call is TRBV7-9, the J call TRBJ2-7; 11 nucleotides align to TRBD1. J lost 7 bases, V lost 7 bases, and 6 bases had no gene match. The CDR3 runs to 13 residues. The germline CDR1 and CDR2 sequences are SEHNR and FQNEAQ (reference sequence). The CDR3 loop is CASIGQGAGEQYF. In nucleotides, the CDR3 is TGTGCCAGCATTGGACAGGGGGCTGGAGAGCAGTACTTC.

The CDR3 protein is CASSRGGEYNEQFF. In DNA, the CDR3 is TGTGCCAGCAGCCGGGGGGGTGAATACAATGAGCAGTTCTTC. The chain carries TRBV9 and TRBJ2-1; TRBD2 matches 8 bases. J was trimmed by 4 bases and V by 4 bases; bases with no gene match: 4. The CDR3 has 14 residues. Per the germline V gene, CDR1 is SGDLS and CDR2 is YYNGEE.

V is TRBV3-1 (or the pseudogene TRBV3-2) and J is TRBJ2-5, with TRBD2 identical over 10 bases. Trimming removed 3 bases from V and 3 bases from J; junction bases left unmatched: 10. The CDR3 covers 17 residues. Germline assignment: CDR1 LGHDT and CDR2 YNNKEL (reference sequence). CDR3 nucleotide sequence: TGTGCCAGCAGCCAGGACCTTACTAGCGGGGCTGAAGAGACCCAGTACTTC. As protein: CASSQDLTSGAEETQYF.

The genes are TRBV28 and TRBJ2-4; 7 bases fit TRBD1. Germline V gene data show CDR1 as MDHEN and CDR2 as SYDVKM. Trimming cost V 6 bases and J 8 bases; bases outside gene matches: 13. The CDR3 contains 15 residues. CDR3 residues: CASSRDANRGHIQYF. The CDR3 region has the DNA TGTGCCAGCAGCCGAGACGCGAACAGGGGACACATTCAGTACTTC.

The chain uses TRBV4-3 and TRBJ2-5; 7 bases agree with TRBD1. The V and J ends lost 1 base and 2 bases, in that order; junction bases with no gene match: 4. The CDR3 length is 15 residues. Germline CDR1 LGHNA, CDR2 YSLEER. Here the CDR3 reads CASSQGTGKQETQYF. CDR3 bases: TGCGCCAGCAGCCAAGGGACAGGAAAACAAGAGACCCAGTACTTC.

This clone was picked up one time. The rearrangement uses TRBV18 and TRBJ2-1, with D maybe TRBD2 (6 bases). This CDR3 is 13 amino acids long. From germline, CDR1 is KGHSH and CDR2 LQKENI. V lost 5 bases to trimming and J lost 5 bases, with 10 bases between them. The CDR3 here is CASSTGGDNEQFF. As DNA, the CDR3 is TGTGCCAGCTCAACCGGGGGAGACAATGAGCAGTTCTTC.

V is TRBV24-1 and J is TRBJ2-2; 10 positions agree with TRBD1. CDR3 length: 17 residues. Trimming at V came to 4 bases and at J to 3 bases, leaving 7 bases not matched to a gene. Germline loops: CDR1 KGHDR, CDR2 SFDVKD. The DNA of the CDR3 is TGTGCCACCAGTGAGGCCGGGACAGGGGTAGACACCGGGGAGCTGTTTTTT. Protein: CATSEAGTGVDTGELFF.

This chain uses TRBV2 with TRBJ2-1; no definite D call. Germline V lookup: CDR1 SNHLY, CDR2 FYNNEI. This CDR3 is built from 13 residues. The V end was cut by 5 bases, the J end by 5 bases, with 10 bases between. CDR3 coding DNA: TGTGCCAGCAGTAGAGAGGAAAACAATGAGCAGTTCTTC. Translating it yields CASSREENNEQFF.

On this clone: One end of the junction is discordant with germline, which a read error may explain. The J gene is TRBJ2-7, the V gene TRBV19, with a tentative D call TRBD1 (6 bases). The germline CDR1 and CDR2 sequences are LNHDA and SQIVND (reference sequence). This CDR3 region has 15 residues. This CDR3 reads CTSSIPSTGSYEQYF. The CDR3 DNA sequence: TGTACCAGTAGTATCCCGTCGACAGGATCCTACGAGCAGTACTTC.

The chain is built from TRBV29-1 and TRBJ1-2; D unclear. Looked up from germline, CDR1 is SQVTM and CDR2 is ANQGSEA. Trimming stripped 4 bases from V and 2 bases from J, with 11 bases between. CDR3 length equals 13 residues. For the CDR3, the DNA is TGCAGCGTTGTCTCTAAAGAAAACTATGGCTACACCTTC. Translation gives CSVVSKENYGYTF.